Each of the 24 T cell receptor beta chains below was sequenced from the same sample in a study of glioma-infiltrating T cells. Amplification of TCR alpha and beta CDR3 regions from RNA used iRepertoire nested multiplex PCR. TCRdb re-analysed the multiplex PCR reads in MiXCR, keeping a single row per CDR3 protein. The sample holds more than 110,000 distinct CDR3 sequences, more than 35% seen once. The sample consisted of glioma tissue, nonneoplastic brain tissue, or PBMCs (not recorded which). These receptors originate from a human donor with low-grade glioma or glioblastoma, undergoing nonglioma brain surgery, or in good health (not recorded which).

CDR3 region: CASTHGGGTDKQETQYF. The CDR3, as DNA: TGTGCCAGCACCCATGGGGGGGGGACGGATAAACAAGAGACCCAGTACTTC. The chain couples TRBV12-3 or TRBV12-4 to TRBJ2-5, with 7 positions matching TRBD2. The CDR3 runs to 17 residues. V trimming: 7 bases; J trimming: 2 bases; junction bases outside the gene matches: 16.

This clonotype was seen more than once but under ten times. The V call is TRBV15, the J call TRBJ1-2; D remains ambiguous. The CDR3 has 15 amino acids. Trimming removed 3 bases from V and 8 bases from J, with 19 bases in between. From germline, CDR1 is LNHNV and CDR2 YYDKDF (reference sequence). The DNA of the CDR3 is TGTGCCACCAGCAGCCAGAGGGCCGACCTTAGGGGCTACACCTTC. It specifies CATSSQRADLRGYTF.

This clonotype was seen a handful of times. An end of the junction does not agree with germline; a read error may underlie this. V gene TRBV6-6 combines with J gene TRBJ1-2, with TRBD1 identical over 8 bases. The CDR3 is 14 residues long. In germline, CDR1 is MNHNY, CDR2 SVGAGI (reference sequence). Here the CDR3 reads CASSYSAGGYGYTF. The CDR3 DNA is TGTGCCAGCAGTTACTCGGCAGGGGGCTATGGCTACACATTC.

This clonotype was counted ten times or more. V and J are TRBV20-1 and TRBJ2-1; no definite D call. The CDR3 has 11 amino acids. Trimming left V 3 bases short and J 4 bases short, with 4 bases between. The germline gives CDR1 DFQATT, CDR2 SNEGSKA (reference sequence). The CDR3 protein is CSASTYNEQFF. Here the CDR3 DNA reads TGCAGTGCTAGTACTTACAATGAGCAGTTCTTC.

This clonotype has more than one count but fewer than ten. The rearrangement joins TRBV7-9 to TRBJ2-5; 8 bases match TRBD2. Germline CDR1 reads SEHNR; CDR2 reads FQNEAQ (reference sequence). The CDR3 is 15 residues long. Unmatched junction bases numbered 10, after V lost 5 bases and J lost 5 bases. The DNA for the CDR3 is TGTGCCAGCAGCACCTCAGCGGGAGAATGGGAGACCCAGTACTTC. Translated, it gives CASSTSAGEWETQYF.

This clonotype was detected a few times. The rearrangement links TRBV29-1 to TRBJ2-3, with a tentative D call TRBD2 (6 bases). Trimming took off 6 bases at V and 5 bases at J, with 15 bases between the two ends. The CDR3 sequence is 13 residues long. Per germline, CDR1 SQVTM and CDR2 ANQGSEA. CDR3 protein: CSVRGEAGDTQYF. CDR3 coding DNA: TGCAGCGTGCGAGGGGAGGCCGGAGATACGCAGTATTTT.

The chain carries TRBV6-1 and TRBJ2-6; the D gene is possibly TRBD1 (5 bases). There are 16 residues in the CDR3. Germline V CDR1 and CDR2: MNHNS, SASEGT. V lost 5 bases and J 0 bases, leaving 11 bases between the germline ends. The CDR3 loop is CASSLQGTSGANVLTF. CDR3 bases: TGTGCCAGCAGTCTCCAGGGCACCTCTGGGGCCAACGTCCTGACTTTC.

This clonotype was counted once. A read error may account for a junction end that differs from germline. The rearrangement links TRBV6-6 to TRBJ2-1; 8 positions agree with TRBD2. There are 14 residues in the CDR3. Germline V gives CDR1 MNHNY, CDR2 SVGAGI (reference sequence). In nucleotides, the CDR3 is TGTGCCATATCGGGGGGGGTGGGGTACAATGAGAAGTTCTTC. This gives the protein CAISGGVGYNEKFF.

This clonotype was seen only a few times. The J gene is TRBJ2-1, the V gene TRBV10-3; D is perhaps TRBD2 (5 bases). CDR1 is ENHRY and CDR2 is SYGVKD in the germline V gene. V was trimmed by 7 bases and J by 6 bases, leaving 7 bases between them. The CDR3 consists of 11 residues. DNA of the CDR3: TGTGCCATCAAGGCGGGCAATGAGCAGTTCTTC. The encoded protein is CAIKAGNEQFF.

CDR3: CASSYSTGGKLFF. Written as DNA, the CDR3 is TGTGCCAGCAGTTACTCGACAGGGGGAAAACTGTTTTTT. The genes are TRBV6-6 and TRBJ1-4, with 9 bases identical to TRBD1. V shed 0 bases, J shed 10 bases, and the junction held 0 bases outside the gene matches. There are 13 residues in the CDR3. Germline loops: CDR1 MNHNY, CDR2 SVGAGI (reference sequence).

This clonotype appeared many times. This rearrangement joins TRBV12-3 or TRBV12-4 to TRBJ2-3, with 7 bases that match TRBD1. Trimming cost V 4 bases and J 5 bases; bases outside gene matches: 9. The CDR3 length is 15 residues. CDR3 sequence (DNA): TGTGCCAGCAGTTCTTGGACAGGAGCAGGAGATACGCAGTATTTT. Its translation: CASSSWTGAGDTQYF.

V usage is TRBV2 and J usage is TRBJ2-1; D possibly corresponds to TRBD2 (6 bases). Trimming removed 8 bases at V and 7 bases at J, with 12 bases between. Germline V gene lookup returns CDR1 SNHLY and CDR2 FYNNEI. The CDR3 totals 12 residues. The CDR3 here is CASRLEGNEQFF. The CDR3 DNA sequence: TGTGCCAGCCGACTAGAGGGGAATGAGCAGTTCTTC.

This clonotype was seen many times. This chain uses TRBV6-2 or TRBV6-3 with TRBJ2-5; a weak D match, TRBD2 (5 bases). The CDR3 sequence is 14 residues long. The V and J ends lost 0 bases and 6 bases respectively, with 11 bases between them. The germline gives CDR1 MNHEY, CDR2 SVGEGT. The CDR3 DNA reads TGTGCCAGCAGTTACTCGTCGGGATTGAAGACCCAGTACTTC. It codes for CASSYSSGLKTQYF.

The genes are TRBV6-1 and TRBJ2-3; 14 bases agree with TRBD2. Per the germline V gene, CDR1 is MNHNS and CDR2 is SASEGT. The CDR3 is 19 amino acids. V shed 5 bases and J 1 base; nucleotides not matched to a gene: 11. The CDR3 spells CASSPLGLAGGLGTDTQYF. The CDR3 bases are TGTGCCAGCAGTCCCCTTGGACTAGCGGGGGGACTTGGCACAGATACGCAGTATTTT.

The V and J genes are TRBV20-1 and TRBJ1-3; D call uncertain. V shed 5 bases and J shed 4 bases, with 18 bases lying between them. This CDR3 is 15 amino acids long. Germline loops: CDR1 DFQATT, CDR2 SNEGSKA (reference sequence). This CDR3 reads CSAHGRGAGGNTIYF. Here the CDR3 DNA reads TGCAGTGCTCACGGACGGGGAGCTGGAGGAAACACCATATATTTT.

This chain connects TRBV11-3 to TRBJ2-3; TRBD2 matches at 12 bases. The CDR3 contains 16 residues. V shed 5 bases, J shed 1 base, and the junction held 4 bases outside the gene matches. Germline CDR1 is SGHNT and CDR2 is YENEEA. The CDR3 reads CASSTRLAGGTDTQYF. The DNA of the CDR3 is TGTGCCAGCAGCACCCGACTAGCGGGGGGCACAGATACGCAGTATTTT. The complete variable domain, with remaining parts taken from reference TRBV11-3 and TRBJ2-3, reads EAGVVQSPRYKIIEKKQPVAFWCNPISGHNTLYWYLQNLGQGPELLIRYENEEAVDDSQLPKDRFSAERLKGVDSTLKIQPAELGDSAVYLCASSTRLAGGTDTQYFGPGTRLTVL.

Only a few counts were recorded for this clonotype. V and J are TRBV14 and TRBJ2-2; no reliable D call. The CDR3 extends over 13 amino acids. Germline-derived CDR1 and CDR2 are SGHDN and FVKESK. Trimming removed 1 base at V and 4 bases at J, with 4 bases between. The CDR3 nucleotides are TGTGCCAGCAGCCAAGCCACCACCGGGGAGCTGTTTTTT. It encodes CASSQATTGELFF.

In its sample, this clonotype was seen a few times. V gene TRBV15 combines with J gene TRBJ2-7; a weak D match, TRBD1 (6 bases). There are 16 residues in the CDR3. CDR1 is LNHNV and CDR2 is YYDKDF in the germline V gene (reference sequence). V lost 0 bases and J lost 4, with 16 bases in between. CDR3 region: CATSRDLDSHRYEQYF. For the CDR3, the DNA is TGTGCCACCAGCAGAGACCTGGACAGTCATAGGTACGAGCAGTACTTC.

This chain links TRBV11-2 with TRBJ2-3; 7 bases line up with TRBD2. The length of the CDR3 is 15 residues. V lost 4 bases, J lost 0 bases, and 4 bases stayed unmatched. The germline gives CDR1 SGHAT, CDR2 FQNNGV. The CDR3 nucleotides are TGTGCCAGCAGCTGGGACTACCAGAGCACAGATACGCAGTATTTT. Translating it yields CASSWDYQSTDTQYF.

In the case of this clonotype: One base away lies a much larger clone, so this may be a sequencing read error. CDR3 sequence (DNA): TGCAGTGCTAGCTCTATGAGGGAGGGCTACGGGGATACGAAGTATTTT. This encodes CSASSMREGYGDTKYF. The rearrangement joins TRBV20-1 to TRBJ2-3; 7 bases line up with TRBD2. The germline V gene has CDR1 DFQATT and CDR2 SNEGSKA (reference sequence). This CDR3 has 16 residues.

In its sample, this clonotype was seen a few times. The rearrangement joins TRBV2 to TRBJ2-3; D is ambiguous. This CDR3 contains 12 residues. Trimming stripped 7 bases from V and 7 bases from J, with 12 bases between. Germline values: CDR1 SNHLY, CDR2 FYNNEI. This CDR3 is CASIYSLNTQYF. The CDR3 bases are TGTGCCAGCATCTATAGCCTAAATACGCAGTATTTT.

In this sample, this clonotype turned up a few times. The chain uses TRBV27 and TRBJ2-1; D uncertain. Germline values: CDR1 MNHEY, CDR2 SMNVEV (reference sequence). The length of the CDR3 is 13 residues. V was cut by 3 bases and J by 4 bases, with 7 bases left in between. For the CDR3, the DNA is TGTGCCAGCAGTTTGTCAGCTTACAATGAGCAGTTCTTC. Translation gives CASSLSAYNEQFF.

This clonotype was counted a few times. The chain combines TRBV4-1 with TRBJ2-7; possibly TRBD1 for D (6 bases). CDR1 is MGHRA and CDR2 is YSYEKL in the germline V gene. This CDR3 spans 15 amino acids. V was clipped by 4 bases and J by 0 bases, with 13 bases between them. The CDR3 region has the DNA TGCGCCAGCAGCCCAGGGGCTTCTAGCTCCTACGAGCAGTACTTC. Translating gives CASSPGASSSYEQYF.

The chain is built from TRBV25-1 and TRBJ2-5, with a tentative D call TRBD1 (6 bases). The length of the CDR3 is 14 residues. CDR1 is MGHDK and CDR2 is SYGVNS in the germline V gene. Trimming cost V 0 bases and J 4 bases, with 9 bases left between them. CDR3 nucleotides: TGTGCCAGCAGTGAATATTCGGACAGAGAGACCCAGTACTTC. Translated, it gives CASSEYSDRETQYF.